This T cell receptor beta chain is from a study of blood T cell repertoires in COVID-19. Generated by immunoSEQ multiplex PCR, the TCRdb table keeps only in-frame clones and is missing some. The repertoire holds 150,000 to 200,000 clones, with about four fifths as singletons. V lost 6 bases to trimming and J lost 9 bases; unmatched junction nucleotides: 11. Germline V gene data show CDR1 as MDHEN and CDR2 as SYDVKM. There are 16 residues in the CDR3. This sequence originates from an older woman with COVID-19, enrolled during active disease. The chain joins TRBV28 to TRBJ1-6; 10 nucleotides align to TRBD1. Input material: peripheral blood. The CDR3 spells CASRFIDRGQSSPLHF. In DNA form, the CDR3 reads TGTGCCAGCAGATTTATCGACAGGGGGCAAAGTTCACCCCTCCACTTT.